This T cell receptor beta chain was sequenced for a study of cytomegalovirus exposure and HLA in healthy donors. A note on this clone: Its antigen is still unknown.

In the PCR, 60 Vbeta and 13 Jbeta primers were used. Assay: immunoSEQ multiplex PCR; the TCRdb copy retains only in-frame clones and omits some. The sample yields more than 120,000 clones, about 84% seen once. Study results and caveats: Analysis performed later showed TCR beta chains linked to HLA being more clonally expanded than equally common others.

This CDR3 comprises 14 residues. Germline-derived CDR1 and CDR2 are LNHDA and SQIVND (reference sequence). The V end lost 5 bases, the J end lost 4 bases, and 15 bases lay between the germline ends. The rearrangement joins TRBV19 to TRBJ2-7; perhaps TRBD1 as D (6 bases). What was sequenced was PBMCs. The clonotype comes from a woman aged 40 to 50 in good health and CMV-seropositive. The CDR3 DNA is TGTGCCAGTAGTCAACCAGGGGATCGGTACGAGCAGTACTTC. Translation: CASSQPGDRYEQYF.